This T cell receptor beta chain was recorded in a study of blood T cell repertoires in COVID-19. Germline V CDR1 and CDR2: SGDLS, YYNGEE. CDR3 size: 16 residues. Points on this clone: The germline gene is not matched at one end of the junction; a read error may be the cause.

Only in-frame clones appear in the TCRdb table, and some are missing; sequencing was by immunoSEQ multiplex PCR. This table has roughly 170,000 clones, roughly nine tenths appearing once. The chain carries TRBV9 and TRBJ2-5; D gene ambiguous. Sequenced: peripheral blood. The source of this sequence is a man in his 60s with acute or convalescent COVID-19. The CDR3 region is CVSSVVGSPLQETQYF. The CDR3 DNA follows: TGTGTCAGCAGCGTAGTCGGTAGCCCCCTACAAGAGACCCAGTACTTC.